One and the same sample provided the 14 T cell receptor beta chains below, sequenced in a study of blood T cell repertoires in COVID-19. Produced via immunoSEQ multiplex PCR; TCRdb's table is partial and in-frame only. The sample has roughly 200,000 clones, approximately 84% seen once. The sequenced material came from peripheral blood. The receptors were gathered from a woman of 80 years or more with acute or convalescent COVID-19.

This clone turned up a few times. The chain carries TRBV3-1 (or the pseudogene TRBV3-2) and TRBJ1-5; D remains ambiguous. The CDR3 is 13 residues long. The V and J ends lost 0 bases and 4 bases respectively, with 4 bases between them. CDR1 is LGHDT and CDR2 is YNNKEL in the germline V gene (reference sequence). CDR3: CASSQDLNQPQHF. CDR3 DNA: TGTGCCAGCAGCCAAGATCTGAATCAGCCCCAGCATTTT.

The chain is built from TRBV7-9 and TRBJ2-7; 8 positions agree with TRBD1. There are 16 residues in the CDR3. V was pared by 5 bases and J by 3 bases, with 12 bases of the junction left unmatched. Per germline, CDR1 SEHNR and CDR2 FQNEAQ (reference sequence). The CDR3 sequence is CASSHYERTGFYEQYF. In DNA, the CDR3 is TGTGCCAGCAGCCACTACGAACGGACAGGGTTCTACGAGCAGTACTTC.

The V call is TRBV7-2, the J call TRBJ1-4; D not resolved. The CDR3 runs 13 residues. Trimming cost V 1 base and J 4 bases, with 4 bases left between them. CDR1 is SGHTA and CDR2 is FQGNSA in the germline V gene. In nucleotides, the CDR3 is TGTGCCAGCAGCTTAGGCAGTAATGAAAAACTGTTTTTT. Protein sequence: CASSLGSNEKLFF.

In this sample, this clone turned up once. Other DNA sequences in this sample translate to the same CDR3. The CDR3 bases are TGTGCCAGCAGCCCCCTCAGGGATTCCAATCAGCCCCAGCATTTT. This translates into CASSPLRDSNQPQHF. This chain uses TRBV7-2 with TRBJ1-5, with D perhaps TRBD1 (5 bases). CDR3 size: 15 residues. V was clipped by 5 bases and J by 3 bases, with 14 bases between them. From germline, CDR1 is SGHTA and CDR2 FQGNSA.

V usage is TRBV2 and J usage is TRBJ2-4; a possible D gene is TRBD1 (5 bases). CDR3 length equals 15 residues. V lost 8 bases and J 1 base, leaving 15 bases between the germline ends. CDR1 is SNHLY, CDR2 FYNNEI, per germline. CDR3 residues: CASANLGRAKNIQYF. The CDR3 DNA is TGTGCCAGCGCTAATTTGGGGCGGGCCAAAAACATTCAGTACTTC.

The V gene is TRBV19, the J gene TRBJ1-1; D might be TRBD1 (6 bases). The CDR3 sequence is 15 residues long. Trimming pared 8 bases from V and 5 bases from J, leaving 21 bases between. The germline gives CDR1 LNHDA, CDR2 SQIVND (reference sequence). CDR3 loop: CASQTQAGARTEAFF. The CDR3, as DNA: TGTGCCAGTCAAACACAGGCGGGGGCGCGTACTGAAGCTTTCTTT.

This sequence joins TRBV6-2 or TRBV6-3 and TRBJ2-3; the D is unclear. CDR3 size: 12 residues. Germline loops: CDR1 MNHEY, CDR2 SVGEGT. The ends were cut back, 0 bases at V and 8 bases at J, with 6 bases in the middle. CDR3 sequence reads: CASSYSAGTQYF. In DNA, the CDR3 is TGTGCCAGCAGTTACTCGGCAGGTACGCAGTATTTT.

The rearrangement uses TRBV27 and TRBJ2-1; D unclear. CDR1 is MNHEY and CDR2 is SMNVEV in the germline V gene (reference sequence). The CDR3 consists of 13 residues. The ends were cut back, 1 base at V and 4 bases at J, with 5 bases in the middle. CDR3 region: CASSLFNYNEQFF. CDR3 DNA: TGTGCCAGCAGTTTATTTAATTACAATGAGCAGTTCTTC.

This chain joins TRBV5-4 and TRBJ1-3; D gene ambiguous. Germline CDR1 reads SGHNT; CDR2 reads YYREEE (reference sequence). V lost 0 bases and J 0 bases, leaving 10 bases between the germline ends. The CDR3 totals 16 residues. CDR3 in amino acids: CASSLVGRSSGNTIYF. CDR3 DNA: TGTGCCAGCAGCTTGGTGGGCAGAAGCTCTGGAAACACCATATATTTT.

The chain is built from TRBV12-3 or TRBV12-4 and TRBJ1-2, with TRBD1 matching 7 bases. Trimming took 10 bases from V and 8 from J; bases not matched to a gene: 13. The CDR3 runs to 13 residues. The CDR3 DNA is TGTGCCACCCAAGAGGGGGCAGGGTACGGCTACACCTTC. Amino acids: CATQEGAGYGYTF.

This clone has only one observation. The chain uses TRBV19 and TRBJ1-6; weak D call: TRBD1 (5 bases). The CDR3 is 13 residues long. V was trimmed by 7 bases and J by 10 bases, leaving 14 bases between them. Germline V lookup: CDR1 LNHDA, CDR2 SQIVND (reference sequence). The CDR3: CASTQDILSPLHF. The CDR3 nucleotides read TGTGCCAGTACTCAGGACATTTTATCACCCCTCCACTTT.

The chain couples TRBV19 to TRBJ1-3, with D possibly matching TRBD1 (5 bases). V shed 7 bases and J shed 2 bases, with 18 bases lying between them. The CDR3 has 16 residues. Per germline, CDR1 LNHDA and CDR2 SQIVND (reference sequence). The CDR3 coding sequence is TGTGCCAGTAAATCCTTCGGGGGAGAGGCTGGAAACACCATATATTTT. This sequence encodes CASKSFGGEAGNTIYF.

This chain joins TRBV5-5 and TRBJ2-7; possibly TRBD1 for D (6 bases). The V end was cut by 1 base, the J end by 4 bases, with 12 bases between. This CDR3 contains 14 residues. Germline lookup yields CDR1 SGHKS and CDR2 YYEKEE (reference sequence). CDR3 protein: CASSLTRGVYEQYF. The CDR3 nucleotides are TGTGCCAGCAGCTTGACCAGGGGCGTTTACGAGCAGTACTTC.

The rearrangement joins TRBV20-1 to TRBJ2-1; TRBD2 agrees at 10 bases. The germline CDR1 and CDR2 sequences are DFQATT and SNEGSKA (reference sequence). There are 15 residues in the CDR3. With V trimmed by 3 bases and J by 3 bases, 5 bases remained unmatched. As DNA, the CDR3 is TGCAGTGCTAGTAGGGCTAGCGGGGGCTACAATGAGCAGTTCTTC. Encoded protein: CSASRASGGYNEQFF.